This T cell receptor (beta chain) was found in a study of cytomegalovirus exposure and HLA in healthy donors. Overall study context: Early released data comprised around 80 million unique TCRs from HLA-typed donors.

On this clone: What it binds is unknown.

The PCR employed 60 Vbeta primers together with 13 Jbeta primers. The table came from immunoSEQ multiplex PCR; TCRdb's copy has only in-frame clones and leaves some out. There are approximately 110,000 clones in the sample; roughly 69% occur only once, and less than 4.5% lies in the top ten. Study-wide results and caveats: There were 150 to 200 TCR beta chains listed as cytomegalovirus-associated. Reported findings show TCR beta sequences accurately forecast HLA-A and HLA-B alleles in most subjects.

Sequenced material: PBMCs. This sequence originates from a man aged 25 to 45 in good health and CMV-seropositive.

CDR3 loop: CASSPFKLAVSTDTQYF. The CDR3 DNA is TGTGCCAGCAGCCCGTTCAAACTAGCAGTTAGCACAGATACGCAGTATTTT. This chain connects TRBV4-2 to TRBJ2-3, with a tentative D call TRBD2 (6 bases). V lost 4 bases and J 0 bases, leaving 17 bases between the germline ends. CDR3 length equals 17 residues. Germline V gene sequence: CDR1 LGHNA, CDR2 YNFKEQ.